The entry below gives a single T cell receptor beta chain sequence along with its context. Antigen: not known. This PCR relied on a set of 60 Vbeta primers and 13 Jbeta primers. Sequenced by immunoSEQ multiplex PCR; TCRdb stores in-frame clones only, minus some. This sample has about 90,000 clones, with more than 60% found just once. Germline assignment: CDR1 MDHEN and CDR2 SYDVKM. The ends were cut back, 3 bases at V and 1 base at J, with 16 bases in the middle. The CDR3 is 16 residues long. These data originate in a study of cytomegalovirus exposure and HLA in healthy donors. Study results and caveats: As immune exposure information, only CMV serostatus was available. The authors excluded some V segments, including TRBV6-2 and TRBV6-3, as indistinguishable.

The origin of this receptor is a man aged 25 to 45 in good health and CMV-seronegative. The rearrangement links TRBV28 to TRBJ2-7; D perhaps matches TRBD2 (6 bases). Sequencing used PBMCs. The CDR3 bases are TGTGCCAGCAGTTTCCCCCGCGGGGCTCCTTCCTACGAGCAGTACTTC. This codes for CASSFPRGAPSYEQYF.